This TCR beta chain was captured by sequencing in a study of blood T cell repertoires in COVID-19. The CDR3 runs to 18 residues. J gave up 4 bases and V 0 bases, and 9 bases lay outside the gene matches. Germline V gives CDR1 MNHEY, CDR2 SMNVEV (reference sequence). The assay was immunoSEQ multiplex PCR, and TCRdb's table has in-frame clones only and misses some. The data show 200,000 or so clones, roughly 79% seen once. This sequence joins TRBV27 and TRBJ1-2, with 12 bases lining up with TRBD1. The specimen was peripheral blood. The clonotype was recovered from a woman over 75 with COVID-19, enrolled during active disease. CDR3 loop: CASSLSGTGGSSSYGYTF. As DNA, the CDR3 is TGTGCCAGCAGTTTATCGGGGACAGGGGGCTCCTCGAGCTATGGCTACACCTTC.